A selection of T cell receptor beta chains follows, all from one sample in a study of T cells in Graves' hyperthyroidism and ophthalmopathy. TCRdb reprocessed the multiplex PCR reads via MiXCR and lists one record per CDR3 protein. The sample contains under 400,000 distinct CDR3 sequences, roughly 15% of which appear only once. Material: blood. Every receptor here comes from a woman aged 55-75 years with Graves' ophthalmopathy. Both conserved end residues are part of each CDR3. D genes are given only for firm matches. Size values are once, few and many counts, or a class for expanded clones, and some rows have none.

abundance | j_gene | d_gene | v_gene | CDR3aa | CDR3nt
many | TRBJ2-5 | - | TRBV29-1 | CSVEDAWAQETQYF | TGCAGCGTTGAAGATGCCTGGGCCCAAGAGACCCAGTACTTC
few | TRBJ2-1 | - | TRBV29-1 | CSVDRVTRYNEQFF | TGCAGCGTTGATAGGGTAACCCGCTACAATGAGCAGTTCTTC
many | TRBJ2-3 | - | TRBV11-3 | CASTLRGSRDTQYF | TGTGCCAGCACCCTGCGAGGATCGCGGGATACGCAGTATTTT
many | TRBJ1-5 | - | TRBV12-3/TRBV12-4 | CASSHGQFSNQPQHF | TGTGCCAGCAGTCACGGACAGTTTAGCAATCAGCCCCAGCATTTT
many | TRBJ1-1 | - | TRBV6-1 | CASSVSRGVPEAFF | TGTGCCAGCAGTGTCTCCAGGGGTGTCCCTGAAGCTTTCTTT
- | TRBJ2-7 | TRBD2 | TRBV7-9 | CASSSGTSAFRSYEQYF | TGTGCCAGCAGTTCCGGGACTAGCGCATTTAGGAGTTACGAGCAGTACTTC
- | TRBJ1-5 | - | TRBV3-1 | CASTPSVGQIFSNQPQHF | TGTGCCAGCACACCTTCTGTTGGACAGATATTTAGCAATCAGCCCCAGCATTTT
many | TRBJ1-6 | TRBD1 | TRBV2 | CASSEARGGQGHSPLHF | TGTGCCAGCAGTGAAGCGAGAGGGGGACAGGGACATTCACCCCTCCACTTT
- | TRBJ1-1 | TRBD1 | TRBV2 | CASSEAGGMNTEAFF | TGTGCCAGCAGTGAAGCAGGGGGCATGAACACTGAAGCTTTCTTT
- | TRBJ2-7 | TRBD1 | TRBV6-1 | CASSRGQGVGEQYF | TGTGCCAGCAGTCGAGGACAGGGGGTAGGCGAGCAGTACTTC
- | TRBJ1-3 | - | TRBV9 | CASSVEPRAPGNTIYF | TGTGCCAGCAGCGTAGAACCGCGTGCTCCCGGGAACACCATATATTTT
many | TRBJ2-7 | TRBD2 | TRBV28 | CASSPGGLAGDTHEQYF | TGTGCCAGCAGTCCGGGAGGGTTAGCGGGAGATACCCACGAGCAGTACTTC
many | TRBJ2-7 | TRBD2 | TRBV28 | CASSQAGDSYEQYF | TGTGCCAGCAGCCAAGCGGGAGACTCCTACGAGCAGTACTTC
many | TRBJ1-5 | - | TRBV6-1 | CASSEFDGANQPQHF | TGTGCCAGCAGTGAGTTTGACGGGGCTAATCAGCCCCAGCATTTT
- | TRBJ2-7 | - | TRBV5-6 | CASSFSAGYSDVPYEQYF | TGTGCCAGCAGCTTCTCCGCGGGGTATTCGGACGTTCCCTACGAGCAGTACTTC
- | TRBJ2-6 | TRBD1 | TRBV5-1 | CASSRGQGGSGANVLTF | TGCGCCAGCAGCCGCGGACAGGGCGGATCTGGGGCCAACGTCCTGACTTTC
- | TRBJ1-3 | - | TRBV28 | CASDGGPSGNTIYF | TGTGCCAGTGACGGGGGGCCCTCTGGAAACACCATATATTTT
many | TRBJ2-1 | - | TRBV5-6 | CASGSGKNNEQFF | TGTGCCAGCGGGAGCGGAAAAAACAATGAGCAGTTCTTC
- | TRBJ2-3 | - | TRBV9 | CASSPSRAKDTQYF | TGTGCCAGCAGCCCTAGTAGAGCCAAGGATACGCAGTATTTT
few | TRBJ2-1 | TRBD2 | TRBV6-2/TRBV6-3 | CASSTGLAGDPYNEQFF | TGTGCCAGCAGCACCGGACTAGCGGGAGATCCCTACAATGAGCAGTTCTTC